This is a list of T cell receptor beta chains from one sample in a study of T cells in localized non-small cell lung cancer. Measured with immunoSEQ multiplex PCR; TCRdb has only the in-frame clones, and not every one. The table has under 150,000 clones, about 90% seen once; the top ten hold around 1.7%. The source material was peripheral blood, sampled before any cancer treatment. The source is an older female donor with stage I lung adenocarcinoma. Both conserved end residues are part of each CDR3. Each record gives: D gene, clone size, V gene, J gene, CDR3 DNA, CDR3 protein. D genes are given only for firm matches. The listing skips clone size in some rows; elsewhere it reads once, few, many or a size class.

d_gene: .
abundance: .
v_gene: TRBV28
j_gene: TRBJ2-5
CDR3nt: TGTGCCAGCAGTTTGGGCCCCCTCGGGGAGACCCAGTACTTC
CDR3aa: CASSLGPLGETQYF

d_gene: TRBD1
abundance: once
v_gene: TRBV7-9
j_gene: TRBJ2-5
CDR3nt: TGTGCCAGCAGCGAAAGGGACAGGGGGCTAGGGGAGACCCAGTACTTC
CDR3aa: CASSERDRGLGETQYF

d_gene: .
abundance: few
v_gene: TRBV4-1
j_gene: TRBJ1-2
CDR3nt: TGCGCCAGCAGCCAAGAGGAGAACTATGGCTACACCTTC
CDR3aa: CASSQEENYGYTF

d_gene: TRBD1
abundance: .
v_gene: TRBV30
j_gene: TRBJ1-2
CDR3nt: TGTGCCTGCCAGGGGGTGTTTCATGGCTACACCTTC
CDR3aa: CACQGVFHGYTF

d_gene: TRBD2
abundance: .
v_gene: TRBV7-6
j_gene: TRBJ2-7
CDR3nt: TGTGCCAGCAGCCCCGGGACTAGCTTTCTATCCTACGAGCAGTACTTC
CDR3aa: CASSPGTSFLSYEQYF

d_gene: .
abundance: .
v_gene: TRBV5-1
j_gene: TRBJ2-7
CDR3nt: TGCGCCAGCAGCTTCGGACTTCACCCCGATTTATACGAGCAGTACTTC
CDR3aa: CASSFGLHPDLYEQYF

d_gene: .
abundance: .
v_gene: TRBV28
j_gene: TRBJ1-4
CDR3nt: TGTGCCAGCAGTTTTTTGGGTGAAAAACTGTTTTTT
CDR3aa: CASSFLGEKLFF

d_gene: TRBD1
abundance: .
v_gene: TRBV19
j_gene: TRBJ1-5
CDR3nt: TGTGCCAGTTCATGGACAGGTCCCGGACAGCCCCAGCATTTT
CDR3aa: CASSWTGPGQPQHF

d_gene: .
abundance: .
v_gene: TRBV27
j_gene: TRBJ2-1
CDR3nt: TGTGCCAGCAGTTTAGAAGGGAGCTCCTACAATGAGCAGTTCTTC
CDR3aa: CASSLEGSSYNEQFF

d_gene: TRBD1
abundance: .
v_gene: TRBV28
j_gene: TRBJ1-4
CDR3nt: TGTGCCAGCACCCCGACAGGGGGGATTGAAAAACTGTTTTTT
CDR3aa: CASTPTGGIEKLFF

d_gene: TRBD2
abundance: .
v_gene: TRBV30
j_gene: TRBJ2-2
CDR3nt: TGTGCCTGGAGTGTTGCGAGCGGGGCTGGCACCGGGGAGCTGTTTTTT
CDR3aa: CAWSVASGAGTGELFF

d_gene: .
abundance: .
v_gene: TRBV15
j_gene: TRBJ2-3
CDR3nt: TGTGCCACCAGCAGAGTTGCTAGCTCGGATACGCAGTATTTT
CDR3aa: CATSRVASSDTQYF

d_gene: TRBD2
abundance: .
v_gene: TRBV9
j_gene: TRBJ2-3
CDR3nt: TGTGCCAGCAGCGTAGAGGGATGGGGGACTAGCGGGAGAACGAATACGCAGTATTTT
CDR3aa: CASSVEGWGTSGRTNTQYF

d_gene: .
abundance: .
v_gene: TRBV7-3
j_gene: TRBJ2-4
CDR3nt: TGTGCCAGCAGCTTAACGGCCCTAGCTCCCATAGCCAAAAACATTCAGTACTTC
CDR3aa: CASSLTALAPIAKNIQYF

d_gene: .
abundance: .
v_gene: TRBV23-1
j_gene: TRBJ1-2
CDR3nt: TGCGCCAGCACCTCCAACGGTGCCGGTATCCATGGCTACACCTTC
CDR3aa: CASTSNGAGIHGYTF

d_gene: .
abundance: .
v_gene: TRBV7-2
j_gene: TRBJ2-1
CDR3nt: TGTGCCAGCATCAGGGGGGGCGGGCACAATGAGCAGTTCTTC
CDR3aa: CASIRGGGHNEQFF

d_gene: .
abundance: .
v_gene: TRBV29-1
j_gene: TRBJ1-2
CDR3nt: TGCAGCGTTGTTCTATCAGAGAGGAACTATGGCTACACCTTC
CDR3aa: CSVVLSERNYGYTF

d_gene: .
abundance: .
v_gene: TRBV6-6
j_gene: TRBJ2-1
CDR3nt: TGTGCCAGCAGTTACGACTCTACGGGCTATGAGCAGTTCTTC
CDR3aa: CASSYDSTGYEQFF

d_gene: .
abundance: .
v_gene: TRBV5-1
j_gene: TRBJ1-1
CDR3nt: TGCGCCAGCAGCTTGGGACACTTTCGGGGGGCCGAGAACACTGAAGCTTTCTTT
CDR3aa: CASSLGHFRGAENTEAFF

d_gene: TRBD1
abundance: once
v_gene: TRBV10-3
j_gene: TRBJ2-3
CDR3nt: TGTGCCATCAGTGACGGACAGGGCAATACGGATACGCAGTATTTT
CDR3aa: CAISDGQGNTDTQYF

d_gene: TRBD1
abundance: .
v_gene: TRBV28
j_gene: TRBJ2-6
CDR3nt: TGTGCCAGCAGTGAGGACAGGGAGCCTAGCTCTGGGGCCAACGTCCTGACTTTC
CDR3aa: CASSEDREPSSGANVLTF

d_gene: .
abundance: once
v_gene: TRBV11-3
j_gene: TRBJ2-1
CDR3nt: TGTGCCAGCAGTACAGGGTTCTCCTACAATGAGCAGTTCTTC
CDR3aa: CASSTGFSYNEQFF

d_gene: .
abundance: .
v_gene: TRBV23-1
j_gene: TRBJ1-2
CDR3nt: TGCGCCAGCAAGGGGAACAAAGACAGGCCCCTGACGGAGCGACTGGGTACCTTC
CDR3aa: CASKGNKDRPLTERLGTF

d_gene: .
abundance: .
v_gene: TRBV11-3
j_gene: TRBJ2-7
CDR3nt: TGTGCCAGCGGGAATTCAGGACATTACGAGCAGTACTTC
CDR3aa: CASGNSGHYEQYF

d_gene: TRBD1
abundance: .
v_gene: TRBV6-6
j_gene: TRBJ2-1
CDR3nt: TGTGCCAGCACAACCGGGACAGTCTCCAACAATGAGCAGTTCTTC
CDR3aa: CASTTGTVSNNEQFF

d_gene: TRBD1
abundance: few
v_gene: TRBV19
j_gene: TRBJ1-2
CDR3nt: TGTGCCAGCGGAGGACAGGGGGCTAACTATGGCTACACCTTC
CDR3aa: CASGGQGANYGYTF

d_gene: .
abundance: .
v_gene: TRBV29-1
j_gene: TRBJ1-5
CDR3nt: TGCAGCGTTGCCGATAGCAATCAGCCCCAGCATTTT
CDR3aa: CSVADSNQPQHF

d_gene: .
abundance: .
v_gene: TRBV7-8
j_gene: TRBJ2-5
CDR3nt: TGTGCCAGCAGCTTTAAGAGCGGAATCGGAGTGAGACAAGAGACCCAGTACTTC
CDR3aa: CASSFKSGIGVRQETQYF

d_gene: TRBD2
abundance: .
v_gene: TRBV6-6
j_gene: TRBJ2-1
CDR3nt: TGTGCCAGCAGACCCCCGGGACTAGCGAGCAATGAGCAGTTCTTC
CDR3aa: CASRPPGLASNEQFF

d_gene: .
abundance: .
v_gene: TRBV6-5
j_gene: TRBJ2-7
CDR3nt: TGTGCCAGCAGTCCCCCGTTGCAGGCCGGGGGCGAGCAGTACTTC
CDR3aa: CASSPPLQAGGEQYF

d_gene: TRBD1
abundance: .
v_gene: TRBV5-1
j_gene: TRBJ2-5
CDR3nt: TGCGCCAGCAGCTTAACAACGGGACAGGGGCATGGGGCCCAGTACTTC
CDR3aa: CASSLTTGQGHGAQYF

d_gene: TRBD1
abundance: .
v_gene: TRBV27
j_gene: TRBJ1-5
CDR3nt: TGTGCCAGCAGTATAGGGACAGCGGGTCAGCCCCAGCATTTT
CDR3aa: CASSIGTAGQPQHF

d_gene: .
abundance: .
v_gene: TRBV6-5
j_gene: TRBJ1-5
CDR3nt: TGTGCCAGCAGTTACTCAAAAGGTCAGCCCCAGCATTTT
CDR3aa: CASSYSKGQPQHF

d_gene: .
abundance: .
v_gene: TRBV21-1
j_gene: TRBJ2-7
CDR3nt: TGTGCCAGCAGCAAAGGAGGGAGCTCCTACGAGCAGTACTTC
CDR3aa: CASSKGGSSYEQYF

d_gene: .
abundance: .
v_gene: TRBV28
j_gene: TRBJ2-7
CDR3nt: TGTGCCAGCAGTTCATCCGCTGGTTACGAGCAGTACTTC
CDR3aa: CASSSSAGYEQYF

d_gene: .
abundance: few
v_gene: TRBV25-1
j_gene: TRBJ2-2
CDR3nt: TGTGCCAGCAGTTGGACCGGGGAGCTGTTTTTT
CDR3aa: CASSWTGELFF

d_gene: TRBD1
abundance: .
v_gene: TRBV28
j_gene: TRBJ1-5
CDR3nt: TGTGCCAGCAGACAACAGGGGGCGTGGCTTCAGCCCCAGCATTTT
CDR3aa: CASRQQGAWLQPQHF

d_gene: .
abundance: once
v_gene: TRBV7-9
j_gene: TRBJ1-2
CDR3nt: TGTGCCAGCAGCTTAGAAAGCAGTAACTATGGCTACACCTTC
CDR3aa: CASSLESSNYGYTF

d_gene: .
abundance: .
v_gene: TRBV28
j_gene: TRBJ2-1
CDR3nt: TGTGCCAGCATTCCTTCAGGCAGGAATGAGCAGTTCTTC
CDR3aa: CASIPSGRNEQFF

d_gene: .
abundance: few
v_gene: TRBV7-9
j_gene: TRBJ2-5
CDR3nt: TGTGCCAGCAGCTTTTTCGACGGAGGGACCCAGTACTTC
CDR3aa: CASSFFDGGTQYF

d_gene: .
abundance: .
v_gene: TRBV6-1
j_gene: TRBJ1-2
CDR3nt: TGTGCCAGCAGTGAAGCGCTACTGGGGGGCTACACCTTC
CDR3aa: CASSEALLGGYTF

d_gene: TRBD1
abundance: .
v_gene: TRBV30
j_gene: TRBJ1-5
CDR3nt: TGTGCCTGGAGGAGGACAGGGCCAGGTCAGCCCCAGCATTTT
CDR3aa: CAWRRTGPGQPQHF